This T cell receptor beta chain was sequenced for a study of blood T cell repertoires in COVID-19. In germline, CDR1 is MDHEN, CDR2 SYDVKM. This CDR3 contains 14 residues. V lost 5 bases, J lost 4 bases, and 14 bases lay in between. The table came from immunoSEQ multiplex PCR; TCRdb's copy has only in-frame clones and leaves some out. The data hold around 180,000 clones, with 80% to 90% observed a single time. This clone was seen more than once but under ten times. What was sequenced was peripheral blood. The V and J genes are TRBV28 and TRBJ1-1, with D possibly being TRBD1 (5 bases). The receptor was derived from a man aged 55 to 70 with acute or convalescent COVID-19. The CDR3: CASSLGDRATEAFF. For the CDR3, the DNA is TGTGCCAGCAGTCTAGGGGATCGGGCCACTGAAGCTTTCTTT.